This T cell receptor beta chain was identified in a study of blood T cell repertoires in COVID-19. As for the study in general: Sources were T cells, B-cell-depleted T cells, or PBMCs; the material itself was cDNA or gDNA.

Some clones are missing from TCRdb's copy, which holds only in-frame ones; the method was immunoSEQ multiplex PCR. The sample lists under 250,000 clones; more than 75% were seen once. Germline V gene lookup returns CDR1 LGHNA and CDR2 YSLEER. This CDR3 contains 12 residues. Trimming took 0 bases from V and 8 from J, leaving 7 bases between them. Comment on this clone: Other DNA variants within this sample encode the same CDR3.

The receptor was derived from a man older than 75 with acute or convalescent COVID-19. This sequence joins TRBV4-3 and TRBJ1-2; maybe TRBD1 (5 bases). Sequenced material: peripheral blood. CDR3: CASSQEAGGYTF. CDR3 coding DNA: TGCGCCAGCAGCCAAGAAGCAGGGGGCTACACCTTC.